The 3 T cell receptor beta chains below come from one sample, sequenced in a study of shared clonotypes between healthy human individuals (dated by TCRdb to the early 2020s). The library was prepared using the immunoSEQ multiplex PCR assay. TCRdb limited this immuneACCESS table to in-frame rearrangements with V and J called. A share of clones is missing; checked studies link under half to unresolved V genes, and the rest is unexplained. Counted in this sample were approximately 1.5 million clones; 98% of them appeared once. The ten most abundant clones make up about 0.45% of the sample. Sequencing was done on a sample of naive CD4+ T cells sorted from blood. The cell subset or site tag for this specimen amounts to: CD45RA+ positively selected. These receptors were taken from a young man in good health.

The chain employs TRBV7-2 and TRBJ2-1; D is perhaps TRBD2 (5 bases). Germline CDR1 is SGHTA and CDR2 is FQGNSA. Trimming took off 1 base at V and 2 bases at J, with 9 bases between the two ends. CDR3 length: 15 amino acids. The CDR3 DNA follows: TGTGCCAGCAGCTTAGAGAGGGTCCCCTACAATGAGCAGTTCTTC. Residues: CASSLERVPYNEQFF. The entire variable domain, with the rest obtained from reference TRBV7-2 and TRBJ2-1, is as follows: GAGVSQSPSNKVTEKGKDVELRCDPISGHTALYWYRQSLGQGLEFLIYFQGNSAPDKSGLPSDRFSAERTGGSVSTLTIQRTQQEDSAVYLCASSLERVPYNEQFFGPGTRLTVL.

For the CDR3, the DNA is TGTGCCAGCTCACCCAGCGGGCGAGAAAATCAGCCCCAGCATTTT. The encoded protein is CASSPSGRENQPQHF. The rearrangement uses TRBV18 and TRBJ1-5; D uncertain. Trimming pared 3 bases from V and 4 bases from J, leaving 13 bases between. This CDR3 contains 15 residues. CDR1 and CDR2 from the germline V gene are KGHSH and LQKENI.

V and J are TRBV27 and TRBJ2-1; 9 nucleotides agree with TRBD1. Germline V gene sequence: CDR1 MNHEY, CDR2 SMNVEV (reference sequence). V was clipped by 5 bases and J by 7 bases; unmatched bases: 9. The CDR3 runs 15 residues. The CDR3 sequence: CASSLLGTGPNEQFF. The CDR3 coding sequence is TGTGCCAGCAGTCTCCTCGGGACAGGGCCAAATGAGCAGTTCTTC.